The T cell receptor beta chain described here comes from a study of T cells and Merkel cell carcinoma outcomes. Generated by immunoSEQ multiplex PCR, the TCRdb table keeps only in-frame clones and is missing some. The table shows around 2,000 clones, with approximately 90% occurring only once. Study-wide results and limits: Merkel cell carcinoma outcomes were reportedly predicted by repertoire and T-cell density.

CDR3 length equals 19 residues. The V gene's germline CDR1 is LNHNV and CDR2 YYDKDF (reference sequence). J gave up 2 bases and V 0 bases, and 8 bases lay outside the gene matches. Of note for this clone: Its antigen remains unidentified.

Input material: tumor tissue from Merkel cell carcinoma. This rearrangement joins TRBV15 to TRBJ2-6; TRBD1 agrees at 9 bases. The source is a human donor with Merkel cell carcinoma. The CDR3 DNA reads TGTGCCACCAGCAGAGATGGGGACAGGGTAATTCCTGGGGCCAACGTCCTGACTTTC. It codes for CATSRDGDRVIPGANVLTF.